Below are 7 T cell receptor beta chains sequenced from a single sample in a study of beta chain features in type 1 diabetes. Investigators reverse transcribed all isolated RNA, so they sequenced expressed TCRB transcripts. Clones were sequenced by immunoSEQ multiplex PCR, and TCRdb holds only the in-frame ones, with some missing. The sample shows hundreds of thousands of clones, 30% of them seen only once. The sequenced sample consisted of naive CD4+ T cells from blood. The receptors come from a man aged 18 to 29 in good health.

This clone was detected a few times. CDR3 loop: CASSVSLAAYVYEQYF. The CDR3 DNA sequence: TGTGCCAGCAGCGTATCCTTAGCGGCTTACGTCTACGAGCAGTACTTC. This rearrangement joins TRBV9 to TRBJ2-7; possibly TRBD2 for D (6 bases). The CDR3 has 16 amino acids. V was cut by 1 base and J by 3 bases, with 17 bases left in between. Germline CDR1 SGDLS, CDR2 YYNGEE.

This clone appeared once. DNA of the CDR3: TGTGCCTGGACCAAAGGCCGGCGAGAGCACTATGGCTACACCTTC. Translation: CAWTKGRREHYGYTF. The chain recombines TRBV30 with TRBJ1-2; D not resolved. CDR1 and CDR2 from the germline V gene are GTSNPN and SVGIG (reference sequence). The CDR3 is made up of 15 amino acids. V lost 4 bases and J lost 3, with 18 bases in between.

The V gene is TRBV2, the J gene TRBJ1-4; D is ambiguous. Deletions cut 3 bases from V and 8 bases from J, with 7 bases between. This CDR3 comprises 12 residues. Germline CDR1 is SNHLY and CDR2 is FYNNEI. CDR3 region: CASSEQAEKLFF. The CDR3 DNA reads TGTGCCAGCAGTGAGCAGGCGGAAAAACTGTTTTTT.

The genes are TRBV27 and TRBJ1-5, with a possible D match to TRBD1 (6 bases). In germline, CDR1 is MNHEY, CDR2 SMNVEV (reference sequence). Trimming cost V 0 bases and J 0 bases, with 9 bases left between them. The CDR3 runs 16 residues. Here the CDR3 reads CASSLSGALSNQPQHF. The CDR3 DNA is TGTGCCAGCAGTTTATCGGGGGCTCTTAGCAATCAGCCCCAGCATTTT.

Remarks on this clone: In the same sample, other DNA sequences code for this CDR3. The J gene is TRBJ2-5, the V gene TRBV18; D is unclear. The V gene lost 3 bases and the J gene lost 1 base, with 3 bases spanning the gap. The CDR3 runs to 12 residues. The germline gives CDR1 KGHSH, CDR2 LQKENI. CDR3 sequence reads: CASSPTQETQYF. CDR3 bases: TGTGCCAGCTCACCGACCCAAGAGACCCAGTACTTC.

This clone has just a few counts. The sample contains more than one DNA sequence encoding this CDR3. The V and J genes are TRBV7-9 and TRBJ1-2; D remains unclear. V lost 1 base to trimming and J lost 4 bases, with 4 bases between them. CDR1 and CDR2 (germline): SEHNR, FQNEAQ (reference sequence). The CDR3 has 12 amino acids. The CDR3 reads CASSLEGYGYTF. CDR3 in DNA: TGTGCCAGCAGCTTAGAGGGCTATGGCTACACCTTC.

This clone was seen more than once but under ten times. In nucleotides, the CDR3 is TGTGCCAGTACCGGGCAGTCGGCTCAGCCCCAGCATTTT. Protein sequence: CASTGQSAQPQHF. The chain combines TRBV19 with TRBJ1-5; D is undetermined. V lost 7 bases and J 6 bases, leaving 13 bases between the germline ends. The germline V gene has CDR1 LNHDA and CDR2 SQIVND (reference sequence). The CDR3 consists of 13 residues.